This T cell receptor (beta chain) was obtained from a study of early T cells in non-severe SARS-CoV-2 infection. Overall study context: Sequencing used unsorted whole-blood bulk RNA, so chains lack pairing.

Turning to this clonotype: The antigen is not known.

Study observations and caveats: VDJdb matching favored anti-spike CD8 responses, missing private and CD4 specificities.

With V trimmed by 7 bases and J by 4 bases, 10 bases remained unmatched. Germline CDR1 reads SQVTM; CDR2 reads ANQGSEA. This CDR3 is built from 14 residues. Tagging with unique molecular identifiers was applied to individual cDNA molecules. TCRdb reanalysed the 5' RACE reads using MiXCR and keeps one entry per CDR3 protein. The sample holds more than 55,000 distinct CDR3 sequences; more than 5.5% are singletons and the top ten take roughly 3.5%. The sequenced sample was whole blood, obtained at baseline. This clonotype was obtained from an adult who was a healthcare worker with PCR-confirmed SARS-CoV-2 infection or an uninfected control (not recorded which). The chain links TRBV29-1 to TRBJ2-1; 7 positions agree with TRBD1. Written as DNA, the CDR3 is TGCAGCGCCGACCCGGGACAGATATACAATGAGCAGTTCTTC. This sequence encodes CSADPGQIYNEQFF.